This TCR beta chain was retrieved from a study of OX40 agonist ivuxolimab in advanced cancers. The CDR3 loop spans 14 amino acids. Germline V lookup: CDR1 MRHNA, CDR2 SNTAGT. V was shortened by 8 bases and J by 5 bases, with 19 bases between the two germline ends. Blood was sampled at baseline, cycle 4 day 1, and cycle 7 day 1. Profiling relied on immunoSEQ multiplex PCR, and the TCRdb table lists in-frame clones only, not all of them. Here the sample spans roughly 100,000 clones, about 90% being singletons. This sequence originates from an adult with an advanced solid tumor such as melanoma, head and neck, liver or kidney cancer. This specimen was CD4+ or CD8+ T cells sorted from blood, taken in a trial of the OX40 agonist ivuxolimab. The chain couples TRBV6-4 to TRBJ2-7; tentative D call: TRBD2 (5 bases). The CDR3 protein is CASPRRKQSHEQYF. For the CDR3, the DNA is TGTGCCAGCCCCCGGAGGAAGCAATCCCACGAGCAGTACTTC.